This TCR beta chain comes out of a study of T-cell memory formation after mild COVID-19. Trimming shortened V by 3 bases and J by 0 bases, and 8 bases separated the two germline ends. The CDR3 spans 14 residues. This clonotype was found a few times. Its antigen remains unidentified. TCRdb processed the 5' RACE reads anew with MiXCR; each CDR3 protein has one entry. The repertoire consists of around 220,000 distinct CDR3 sequences, with roughly 15% occurring once and the leading ten covering approximately 3.6%. Points from the study as a whole: The study detected some responding clones in pre-infection memory, suggesting cross-reactive memory joined. While clones contracting from day 15 to 85 were balanced between CD4 and CD8, later expanders leaned CD4+.

The TCR sequence derives from a man aged 18-30 years who had mild COVID-19 (a few samples of this study predate the infection). Cell type and time point are not known. This chain uses TRBV12-3 or TRBV12-4 with TRBJ1-1; no clear D gene. The sequencing sample was made of PBMCs or a T cell subset sorted from them (not recorded which). CDR3 sequence (DNA): TGTGCCAGCAGTTTTGGGGAGATGAACACTGAAGCTTTCTTT. As protein: CASSFGEMNTEAFF.